This T cell receptor beta chain was identified during a study of blood T cell repertoires in COVID-19. Study-level background: COVID-19 samples, acute and convalescent, were from the United States, Italy and Spain. From T cells, B-cell-depleted T cells, or PBMCs came the material, which was cDNA or gDNA.

Trimming took 3 bases from V and 6 from J, leaving 8 bases between them. The CDR3 runs to 13 residues. The germline CDR1 and CDR2 sequences are MGHDK and SYGVNS. Study processing details: Estimation of nucleated cell counts was performed using reference gene primer amplification. The table came from immunoSEQ multiplex PCR; TCRdb's copy has only in-frame clones and leaves some out. V and J calls and clone size are those listed in that table; D and trimming were worked out from the DNA. Of more than 150,000 clones listed, roughly four fifths are singletons. Specimen: peripheral blood. The chain employs TRBV25-1 and TRBJ1-4; unclear D gene. The receptor was derived from a human donor in a cohort sampled during active COVID-19. The CDR3 is CASSELEDEKLFF. The CDR3, as DNA: TGTGCCAGCAGTGAGCTCGAGGATGAAAAACTGTTTTTT.